This TCR beta chain was found in a study of sequential checkpoint blockade in melanoma. Produced via immunoSEQ multiplex PCR; TCRdb's table is partial and in-frame only. The sample has some 11,000 clones, approximately 67% seen once. The CDR3 covers 15 residues. J was trimmed by 0 bases and V by 7 bases; bases with no gene match: 6. Looked up from germline, CDR1 is SGHVS and CDR2 is FQNEAQ. Treatment given: randomized to nivolumab then ipilimumab (arm A) or the reverse (arm B). In this sample, this clone turned up a few times. The sequencing used CD8+ T cells sorted from blood (inferred from file names), collected from a patient given nivolumab and ipilimumab in sequence. The genes are TRBV7-8 and TRBJ1-3, with 7 positions matching TRBD1. This clonotype was obtained from a human donor with melanoma. This CDR3 is CASTLGTVSGNTIYF. The CDR3 DNA follows: TGTGCCAGCACCTTGGGGACAGTCTCTGGAAACACCATATATTTT.